This is a list of T cell receptor beta chains from one sample in a study of cytomegalovirus exposure and HLA in healthy donors. This table comes from immunoSEQ multiplex PCR, and its TCRdb copy is limited to in-frame clones, with some not included. The sample lists some 75,000 clones, 90% to 97% occurring once. Source material: PBMCs. These receptors were collected from a woman younger than 30 in good health and CMV-seronegative. Both conserved end residues are part of each CDR3. The D gene is left open where the match is weak. Size is omitted from some rows. Given values are once, few, many or a class for expanded clones.

-	TRBV10-1	-	TRBJ2-1	TGCGCCAGCAGTGTAACTTACAATGAGCAGTTCTTC	CASSVTYNEQFF
-	TRBV10-2	-	TRBJ2-1	TGCGCCAGCTCCAGGAATGAGCAGTTCTTC	CASSRNEQFF
TRBD2	TRBV27	-	TRBJ2-5	TGTGCCAGCAGCGCGGGGGTTAGAGGGGAGACCCAGTACTTC	CASSAGVRGETQYF
-	TRBV11-3	-	TRBJ2-7	TGTGCCAGCAGCTACAGGGCAGGCACCTACGAGCAGTACTTC	CASSYRAGTYEQYF
-	TRBV2	-	TRBJ2-5	TGTGCCAGCTCAGTGCAGGGTGGGTTGGGCCAAGAGACCCAGTACTTC	CASSVQGGLGQETQYF
TRBD2	TRBV18	-	TRBJ2-7	TGTGCCAGCTCACCCGGCCGCCTAGCGGTCTCCTACGAGCAGTACTTC	CASSPGRLAVSYEQYF
TRBD1	TRBV5-1	few	TRBJ1-1	TGCGCCAGCAGCTTGCGAGGACAGGGCTACACTGAAGCTTTCTTT	CASSLRGQGYTEAFF
-	TRBV5-6	-	TRBJ1-6	TGTGCCAGCAGCTTGGAGGGACTGTTTGAATCACCCCTCCACTTT	CASSLEGLFESPLHF
TRBD2	TRBV4-1	-	TRBJ2-7	TGCGCCAGCAGCCAAGGACTAGCGATCTACGAGCAGTACTTC	CASSQGLAIYEQYF
-	TRBV6-4	-	TRBJ1-1	TGTGCCAGCAGCAACAGGAAGACTGAAGCTTTCTTT	CASSNRKTEAFF
TRBD1	TRBV6-5	-	TRBJ1-5	TGTGCCAGCAGTTACTCGGGACAGGGGAATCAGCCCCAGCATTTT	CASSYSGQGNQPQHF
-	TRBV27	-	TRBJ2-7	TGTGCCAGCAGTTTATATGGACAGAGAAAGGGCTACGAGCAGTACTTC	CASSLYGQRKGYEQYF
-	TRBV21-1	-	TRBJ2-7	TGTGCCAGCAGCAAATACTCCTACGAGCAGTACTTC	CASSKYSYEQYF
-	TRBV5-4	-	TRBJ1-2	TGTGCCAGCAGCTTGTTTACCGGGGGTGAAGGCTACACCTTC	CASSLFTGGEGYTF
-	TRBV10-3	-	TRBJ1-2	TGTGCCATCAGTGAGTCCCCAGAGCTAGATGGCTACACCTTC	CAISESPELDGYTF
-	TRBV7-9	-	TRBJ1-1	TGTGCCAGCAGCTTTAATCAGGGGAACACTGAAGCTTTCTTT	CASSFNQGNTEAFF
TRBD2	TRBV27	-	TRBJ2-3	TGTGCCAGCAGTTTATTCTCGGCGGGAGGGCCAGATACGCAGTATTTT	CASSLFSAGGPDTQYF
-	TRBV19	-	TRBJ2-3	TGTGCCAGTAGTATCGGACGGGGGGCGAGAACGCAGTATTTT	CASSIGRGARTQYF
-	TRBV5-1	few	TRBJ2-7	TGCGCCAGCAGATTGGCTTCCTACGAGCAGTACTTC	CASRLASYEQYF
TRBD2	TRBV27	-	TRBJ2-5	TGTGCCAGCAGGGACGGGGGGTCGGGTTGGGAGACCCAGTACTTC	CASRDGGSGWETQYF
TRBD1	TRBV27	-	TRBJ1-2	TGTGCCAGCAGTCTTGGGACAGGCTATGGCTACACCTTC	CASSLGTGYGYTF
TRBD1	TRBV6-5	-	TRBJ2-7	TGTGCCAGCAGGGGCGGGACAGGGGTCTACGAGCAGTACTTC	CASRGGTGVYEQYF
TRBD2	TRBV11-3	-	TRBJ2-1	TGTGCCAGCAGCCTCCTACTAGCGGGAGTGAATGAGCAGTTCTTC	CASSLLLAGVNEQFF
TRBD2	TRBV18	-	TRBJ2-1	TGTGCCAGCTCACCATTCACTAGCGGGAGGGCCCGCAATGAGCAGTTCTTC	CASSPFTSGRARNEQFF
TRBD1	TRBV27	-	TRBJ1-3	TGTGCCAGCGTTGTATGGGGGACAGGGGAGAATTATGGAAACACCATATATTTT	CASVVWGTGENYGNTIYF
-	TRBV4-1	-	TRBJ2-2	TGCGCCAGCAGCCAATTCGGGGGTAGCCGAAACACCGGGGAGCTGTTTTTT	CASSQFGGSRNTGELFF